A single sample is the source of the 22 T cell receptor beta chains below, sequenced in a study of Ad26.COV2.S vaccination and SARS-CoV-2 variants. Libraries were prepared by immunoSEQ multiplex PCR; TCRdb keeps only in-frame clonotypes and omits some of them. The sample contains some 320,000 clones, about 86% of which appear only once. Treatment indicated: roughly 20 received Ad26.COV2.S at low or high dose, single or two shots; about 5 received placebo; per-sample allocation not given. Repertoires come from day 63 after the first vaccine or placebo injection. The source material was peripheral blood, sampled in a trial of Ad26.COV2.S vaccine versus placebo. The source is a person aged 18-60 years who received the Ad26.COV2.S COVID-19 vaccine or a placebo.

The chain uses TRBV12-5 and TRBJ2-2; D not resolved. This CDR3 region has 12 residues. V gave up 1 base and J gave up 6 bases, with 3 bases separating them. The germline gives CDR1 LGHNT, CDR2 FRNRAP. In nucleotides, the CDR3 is TGTGCTAGTGGTTTGGGTCCCGGGGAGCTGTTTTTT. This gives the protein CASGLGPGELFF.

The DNA of the CDR3 is TGTGCCAGTAAAGATCCCTATAATTCACCCCTCCACTTT. Translated: CASKDPYNSPLHF. V and J are TRBV19 and TRBJ1-6, with D uncertain. Per the germline V gene, CDR1 is LNHDA and CDR2 is SQIVND (reference sequence). With 7 bases removed from V and 2 bases from J, the gap between germline ends came to 6 bases. The CDR3 consists of 13 residues. Filled out from reference TRBV19 and TRBJ1-6, the complete variable domain reads DGGITQSPKYLFRKEGQNVTLSCEQNLNHDAMYWYRQDPGQGLRLIYYSQIVNDFQKGDIAEGYSVSREKKESFPLTVTSAQKNPTAFYLCASKDPYNSPLHFGNGTRLTVT.

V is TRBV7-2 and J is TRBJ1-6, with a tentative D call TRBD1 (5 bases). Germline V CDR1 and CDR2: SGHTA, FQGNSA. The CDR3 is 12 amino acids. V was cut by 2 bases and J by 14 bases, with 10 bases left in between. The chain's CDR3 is CASSLWGGALHF. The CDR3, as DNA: TGTGCCAGCAGCTTATGGGGGGGGGCCCTCCACTTT.

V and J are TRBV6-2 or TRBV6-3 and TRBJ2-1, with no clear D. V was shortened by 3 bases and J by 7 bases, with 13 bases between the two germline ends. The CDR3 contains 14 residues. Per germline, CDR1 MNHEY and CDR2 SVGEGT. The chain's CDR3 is CASSYWRMDNEQFF. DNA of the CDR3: TGTGCCAGCAGTTATTGGAGAATGGATAATGAGCAGTTCTTC.

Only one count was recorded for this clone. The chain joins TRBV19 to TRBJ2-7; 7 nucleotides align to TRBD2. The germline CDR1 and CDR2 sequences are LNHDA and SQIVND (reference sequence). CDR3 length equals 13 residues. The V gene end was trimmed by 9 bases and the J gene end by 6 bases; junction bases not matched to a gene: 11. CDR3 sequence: CARLTRRGFEQYF. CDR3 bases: TGTGCCAGACTCACTCGGCGGGGGTTCGAGCAGTACTTC.

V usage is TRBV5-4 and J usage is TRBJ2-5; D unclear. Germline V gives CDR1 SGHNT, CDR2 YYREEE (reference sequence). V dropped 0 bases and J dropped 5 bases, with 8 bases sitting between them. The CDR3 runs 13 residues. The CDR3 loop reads CASSLEGPETQYF. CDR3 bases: TGTGCCAGCAGCTTGGAGGGTCCGGAGACCCAGTACTTC.

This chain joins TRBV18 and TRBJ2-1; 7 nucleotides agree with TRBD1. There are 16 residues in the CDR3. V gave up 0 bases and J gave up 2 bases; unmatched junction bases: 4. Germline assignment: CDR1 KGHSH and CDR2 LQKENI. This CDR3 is CASSPPGQRTYNEQFF. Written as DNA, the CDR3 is TGTGCCAGCTCACCACCGGGACAGCGGACCTACAATGAGCAGTTCTTC. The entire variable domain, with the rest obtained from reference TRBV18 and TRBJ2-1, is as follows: NAGVMQNPRHLVRRRGQEARLRCSPMKGHSHVYWYRQLPEEGLKFMVYLQKENIIDESGMPKERFSAEFPKEGPSILRIQQVVRGDSAAYFCASSPPGQRTYNEQFFGPGTRLTVL.

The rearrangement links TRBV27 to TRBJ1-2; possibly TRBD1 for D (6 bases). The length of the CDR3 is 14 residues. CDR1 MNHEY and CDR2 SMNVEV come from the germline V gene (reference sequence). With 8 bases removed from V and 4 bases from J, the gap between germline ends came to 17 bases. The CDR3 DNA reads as TGTGCCAGCTACTCGCCGGGACAACCCTATGGCTACACCTTC. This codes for CASYSPGQPYGYTF.

The CDR3 spells CASSESHYEQYF. As DNA, the CDR3 is TGCGCCAGCAGTGAGTCCCACTACGAGCAGTACTTC. The J gene is TRBJ2-7, the V gene TRBV10-2; D is ambiguous. CDR1 and CDR2 from the germline V gene are WSHSY and SAAADI. This CDR3 has 12 amino acids. Trimming left V 0 bases short and J 3 bases short, with 3 bases between.

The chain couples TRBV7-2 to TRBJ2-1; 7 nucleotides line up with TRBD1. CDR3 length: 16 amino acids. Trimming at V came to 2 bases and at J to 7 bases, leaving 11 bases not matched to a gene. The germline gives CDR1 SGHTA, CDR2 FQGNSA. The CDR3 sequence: CASSLFGTELGNEQFF. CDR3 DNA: TGTGCCAGCAGCTTATTCGGGACAGAACTTGGGAATGAGCAGTTCTTC.

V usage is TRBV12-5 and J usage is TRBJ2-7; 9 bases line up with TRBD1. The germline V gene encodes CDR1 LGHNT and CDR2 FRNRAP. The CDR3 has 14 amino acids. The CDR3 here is CADPTGQGSYEQYF. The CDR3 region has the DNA TGTGCCGACCCGACGGGACAGGGAAGCTACGAGCAGTACTTC. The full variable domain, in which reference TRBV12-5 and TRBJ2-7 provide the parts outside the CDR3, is DARVTQTPRHKVTEMGQEVTMRCQPILGHNTVFWYRQTMMQGLELLAYFRNRAPLDDSGMPKDRFSAEMPDATLATLKIQPSEPRDSAVYFCADPTGQGSYEQYFGPGTRLTVT.

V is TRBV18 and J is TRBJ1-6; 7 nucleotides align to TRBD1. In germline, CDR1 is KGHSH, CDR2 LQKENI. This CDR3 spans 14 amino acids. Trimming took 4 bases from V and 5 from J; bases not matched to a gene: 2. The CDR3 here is CASSLDRNNSPLHF. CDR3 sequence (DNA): TGTGCCAGCTCACTGGACAGGAATAATTCACCCCTCCACTTT. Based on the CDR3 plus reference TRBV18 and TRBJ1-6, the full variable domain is NAGVMQNPRHLVRRRGQEARLRCSPMKGHSHVYWYRQLPEEGLKFMVYLQKENIIDESGMPKERFSAEFPKEGPSILRIQQVVRGDSAAYFCASSLDRNNSPLHFGNGTRLTVT.

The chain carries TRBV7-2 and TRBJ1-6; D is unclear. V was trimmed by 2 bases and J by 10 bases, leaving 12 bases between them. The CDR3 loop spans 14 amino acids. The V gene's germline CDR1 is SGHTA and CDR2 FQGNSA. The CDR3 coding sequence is TGTGCCAGCAGCTTAACCCCGGTGGACTCACCCCTCCACTTT. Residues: CASSLTPVDSPLHF.

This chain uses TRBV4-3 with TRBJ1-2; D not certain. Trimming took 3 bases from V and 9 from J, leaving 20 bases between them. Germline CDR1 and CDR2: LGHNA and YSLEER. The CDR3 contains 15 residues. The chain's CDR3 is CASSHNFDTTLRYTF. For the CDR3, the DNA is TGCGCCAGCAGCCACAACTTCGATACTACACTTCGCTACACCTTC.

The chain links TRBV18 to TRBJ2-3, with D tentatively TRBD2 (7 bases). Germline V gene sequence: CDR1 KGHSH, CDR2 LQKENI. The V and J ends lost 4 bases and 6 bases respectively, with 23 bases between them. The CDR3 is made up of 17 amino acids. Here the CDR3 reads CASSQTLGGGRADTQYF. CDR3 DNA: TGTGCCAGCTCACAGACACTAGGGGGGGGCCGTGCGGATACGCAGTATTTT.

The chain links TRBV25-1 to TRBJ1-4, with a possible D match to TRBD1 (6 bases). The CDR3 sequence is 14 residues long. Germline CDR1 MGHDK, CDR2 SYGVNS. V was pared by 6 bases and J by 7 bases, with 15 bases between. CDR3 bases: TGTGCCAGCAGAAAGACAGGAGATACTGAAAAACTGTTTTTT. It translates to CASRKTGDTEKLFF.

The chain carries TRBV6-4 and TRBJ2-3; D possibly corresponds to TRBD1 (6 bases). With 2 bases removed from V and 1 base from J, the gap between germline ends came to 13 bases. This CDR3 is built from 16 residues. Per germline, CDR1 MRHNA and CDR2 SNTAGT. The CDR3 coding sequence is TGTGCCAGCAGTGACAAACAGGGCTCGGGCACAGATACGCAGTATTTT. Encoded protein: CASSDKQGSGTDTQYF.

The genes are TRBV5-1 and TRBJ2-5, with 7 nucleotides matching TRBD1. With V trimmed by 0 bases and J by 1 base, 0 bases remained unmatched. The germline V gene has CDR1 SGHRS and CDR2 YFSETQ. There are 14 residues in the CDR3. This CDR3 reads CASSLGTGQETQYF. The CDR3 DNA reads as TGCGCCAGCAGCTTGGGGACAGGCCAAGAGACCCAGTACTTC.

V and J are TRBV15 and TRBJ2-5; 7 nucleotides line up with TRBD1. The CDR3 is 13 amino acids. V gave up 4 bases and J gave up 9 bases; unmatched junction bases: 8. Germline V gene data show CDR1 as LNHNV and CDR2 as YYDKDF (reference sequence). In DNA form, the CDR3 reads TGTGCCACCAGCATAACCACTCAGGGGGCCCAGTACTTC. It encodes CATSITTQGAQYF.

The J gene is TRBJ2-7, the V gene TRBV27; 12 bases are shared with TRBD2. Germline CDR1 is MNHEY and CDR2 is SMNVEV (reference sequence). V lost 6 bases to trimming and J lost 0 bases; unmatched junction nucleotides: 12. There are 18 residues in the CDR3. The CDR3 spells CASSPRTSGASLSYEQYF. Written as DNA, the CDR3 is TGTGCCAGCAGCCCTCGGACTAGCGGGGCCTCCCTCTCCTACGAGCAGTACTTC.

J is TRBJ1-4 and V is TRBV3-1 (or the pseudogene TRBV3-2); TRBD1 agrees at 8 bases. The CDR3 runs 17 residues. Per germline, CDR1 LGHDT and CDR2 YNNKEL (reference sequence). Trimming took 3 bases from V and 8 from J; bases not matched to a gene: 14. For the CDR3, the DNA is TGTGCCAGCAGCCACGGACAGGGAGGGTTTACGGGCGAAAAACTGTTTTTT. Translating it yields CASSHGQGGFTGEKLFF.

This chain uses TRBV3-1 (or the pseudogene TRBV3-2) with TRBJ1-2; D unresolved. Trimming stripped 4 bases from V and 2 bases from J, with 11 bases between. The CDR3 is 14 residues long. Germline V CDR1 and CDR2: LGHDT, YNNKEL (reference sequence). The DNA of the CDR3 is TGTGCCAGCAGCCGACACGGGTTCAACTATGGCTACACCTTC. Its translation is CASSRHGFNYGYTF.